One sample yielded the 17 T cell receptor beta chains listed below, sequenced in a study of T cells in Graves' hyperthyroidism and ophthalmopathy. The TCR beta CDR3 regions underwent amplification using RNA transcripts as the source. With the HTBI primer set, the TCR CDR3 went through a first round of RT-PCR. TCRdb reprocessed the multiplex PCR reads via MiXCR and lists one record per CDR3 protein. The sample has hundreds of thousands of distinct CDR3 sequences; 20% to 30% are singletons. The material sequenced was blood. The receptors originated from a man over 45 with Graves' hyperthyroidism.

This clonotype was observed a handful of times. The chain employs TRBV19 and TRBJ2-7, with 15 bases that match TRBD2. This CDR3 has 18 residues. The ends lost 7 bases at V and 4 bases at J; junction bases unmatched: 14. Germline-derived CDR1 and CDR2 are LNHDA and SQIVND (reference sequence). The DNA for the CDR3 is TGTGCCAGTACCCCCGACAGGCCGGGACTAGCGGGAGGTTACGAGCAGTACTTC. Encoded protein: CASTPDRPGLAGGYEQYF.

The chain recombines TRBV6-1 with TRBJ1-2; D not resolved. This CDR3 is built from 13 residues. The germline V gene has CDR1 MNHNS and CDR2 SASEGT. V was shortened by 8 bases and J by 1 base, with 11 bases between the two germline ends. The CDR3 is CASETAVNYGYTF. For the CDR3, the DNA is TGTGCCAGCGAAACAGCGGTTAACTATGGCTACACCTTC.

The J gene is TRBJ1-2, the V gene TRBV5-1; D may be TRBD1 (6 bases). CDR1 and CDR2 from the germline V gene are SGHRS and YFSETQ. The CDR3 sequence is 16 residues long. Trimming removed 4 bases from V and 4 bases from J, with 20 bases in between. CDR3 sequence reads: CASSLLQGGSLYGYTF. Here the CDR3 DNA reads TGCGCCAGCAGCCTACTACAGGGAGGGAGCCTCTATGGCTACACCTTC.

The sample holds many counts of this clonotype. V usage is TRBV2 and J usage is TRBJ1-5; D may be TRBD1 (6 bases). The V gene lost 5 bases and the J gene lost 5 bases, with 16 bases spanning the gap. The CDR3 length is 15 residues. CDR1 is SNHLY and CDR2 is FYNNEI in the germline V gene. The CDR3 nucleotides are TGTGCCAGCAGTCCCGGGGGCAGGCGAGATCAGCCCCAGCATTTT. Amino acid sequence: CASSPGGRRDQPQHF.

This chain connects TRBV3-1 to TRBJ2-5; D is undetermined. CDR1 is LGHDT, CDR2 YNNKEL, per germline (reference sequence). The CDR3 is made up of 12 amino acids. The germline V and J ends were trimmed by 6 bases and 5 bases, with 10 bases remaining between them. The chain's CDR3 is CASSHRGETQYF. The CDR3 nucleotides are TGTGCCAGCAGTCACCGTGGCGAGACCCAGTACTTC.

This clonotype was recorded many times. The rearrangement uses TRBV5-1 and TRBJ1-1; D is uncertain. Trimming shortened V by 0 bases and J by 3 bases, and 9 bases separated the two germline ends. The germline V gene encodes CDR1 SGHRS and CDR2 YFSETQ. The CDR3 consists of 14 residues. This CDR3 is CASSLAPGDTEAFF. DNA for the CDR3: TGCGCCAGCAGCTTGGCCCCGGGTGACACTGAAGCTTTCTTT. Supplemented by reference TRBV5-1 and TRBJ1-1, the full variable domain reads KAGVTQTPRYLIKTRGQQVTLSCSPISGHRSVSWYQQTPGQGLQFLFEYFSETQRNKGNFPGRFSGRQFSNSRSEMNVSTLELGDSALYLCASSLAPGDTEAFFGQGTRLTVV.

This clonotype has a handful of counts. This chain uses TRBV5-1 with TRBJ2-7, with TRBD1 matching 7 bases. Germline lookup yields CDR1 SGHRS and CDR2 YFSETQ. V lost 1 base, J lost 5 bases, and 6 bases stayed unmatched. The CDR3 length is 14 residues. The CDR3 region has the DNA TGCGCCAGCAGCTTGTCGACAGGGAGCCACGAGCAGTACTTC. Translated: CASSLSTGSHEQYF.

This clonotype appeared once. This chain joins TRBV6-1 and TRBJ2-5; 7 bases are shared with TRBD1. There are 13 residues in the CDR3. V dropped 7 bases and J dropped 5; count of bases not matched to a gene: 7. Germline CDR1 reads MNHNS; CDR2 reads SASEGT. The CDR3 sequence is CASNDRVRETQYF. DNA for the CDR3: TGTGCCAGCAACGACAGGGTTAGGGAGACCCAGTACTTC.

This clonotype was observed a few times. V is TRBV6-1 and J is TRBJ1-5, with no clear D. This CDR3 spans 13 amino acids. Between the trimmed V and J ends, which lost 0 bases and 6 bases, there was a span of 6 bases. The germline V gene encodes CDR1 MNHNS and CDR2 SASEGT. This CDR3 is CASSEAPGQPQHF. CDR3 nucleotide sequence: TGTGCCAGCAGTGAAGCACCCGGTCAGCCCCAGCATTTT.

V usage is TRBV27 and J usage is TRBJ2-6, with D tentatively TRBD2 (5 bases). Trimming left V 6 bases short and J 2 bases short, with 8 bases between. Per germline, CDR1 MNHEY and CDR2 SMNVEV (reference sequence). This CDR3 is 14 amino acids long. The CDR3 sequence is CASSDGAGANVLTF. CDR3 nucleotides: TGTGCCAGCAGCGACGGGGCTGGGGCCAACGTCCTGACTTTC. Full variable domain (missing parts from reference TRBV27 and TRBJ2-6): EAQVTQNPRYLITVTGKKLTVTCSQNMNHEYMSWYRQDPGLGLRQIYYSMNVEVTDKGDVPEGYKVSRKEKRNFPLILESPSPNQTSLYFCASSDGAGANVLTFGAGSRLTVL.

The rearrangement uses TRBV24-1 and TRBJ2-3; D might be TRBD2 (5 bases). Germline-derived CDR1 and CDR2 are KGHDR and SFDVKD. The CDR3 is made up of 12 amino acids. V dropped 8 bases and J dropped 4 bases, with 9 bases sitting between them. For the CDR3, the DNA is TGTGCCACCACATCGAGGGCAGATACGCAGTATTTT. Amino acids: CATTSRADTQYF.

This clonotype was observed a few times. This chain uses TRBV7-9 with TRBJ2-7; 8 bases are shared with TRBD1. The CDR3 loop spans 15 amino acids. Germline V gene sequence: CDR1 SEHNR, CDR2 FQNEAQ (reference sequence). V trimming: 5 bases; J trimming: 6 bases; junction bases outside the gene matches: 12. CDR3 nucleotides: TGTGCCAGCAGCCCACCCCGGGCAGGGGGCGCCGAGCAGTACTTC. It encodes CASSPPRAGGAEQYF.

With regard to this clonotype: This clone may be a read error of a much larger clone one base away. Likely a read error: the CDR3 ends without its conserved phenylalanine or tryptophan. CDR3 DNA: TGTGCCAGCAGGTCCGCCGGGGCCAACGTCCTGACTTCC. Translating it yields CASRSAGANVLTS. The chain combines TRBV11-2 with TRBJ2-6; D remains unclear. This CDR3 is built from 13 residues. From germline, CDR1 is SGHAT and CDR2 FQNNGV. V lost 6 bases, J lost 4 bases, and 7 bases lay in between.

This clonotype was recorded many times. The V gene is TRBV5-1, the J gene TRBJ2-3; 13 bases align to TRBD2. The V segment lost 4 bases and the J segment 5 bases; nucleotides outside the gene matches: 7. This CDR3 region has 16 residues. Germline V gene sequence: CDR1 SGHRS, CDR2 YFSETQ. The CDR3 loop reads CASSGGLAGAGDTQYF. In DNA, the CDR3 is TGCGCCAGCAGCGGCGGACTAGCGGGAGCAGGAGATACGCAGTATTTT.

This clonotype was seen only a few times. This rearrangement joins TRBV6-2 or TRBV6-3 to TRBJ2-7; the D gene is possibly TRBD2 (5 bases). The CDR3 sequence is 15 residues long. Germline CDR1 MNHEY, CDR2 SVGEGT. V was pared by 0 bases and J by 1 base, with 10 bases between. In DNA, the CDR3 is TGTGCCAGCAGTTACTCGACTAAGGGTTCCTACGAGCAGTACTTC. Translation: CASSYSTKGSYEQYF.

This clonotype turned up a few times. The CDR3 bases are TGTGCCAGCAGTTACACCCGACTAGCGGGAGAGACCCAGTACTTC. It is translated as CASSYTRLAGETQYF. The chain carries TRBV6-2 or TRBV6-3 and TRBJ2-5, with 10 bases lining up with TRBD2. Trimming took 2 bases from V and 4 from J; bases not matched to a gene: 4. The length of the CDR3 is 15 residues. Per the germline V gene, CDR1 is MNHEY and CDR2 is SVGEGT.

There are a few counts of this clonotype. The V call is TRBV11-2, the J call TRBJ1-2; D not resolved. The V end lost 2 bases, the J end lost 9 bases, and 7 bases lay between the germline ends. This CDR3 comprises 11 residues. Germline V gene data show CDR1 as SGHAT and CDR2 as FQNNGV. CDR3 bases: TGTGCCAGCAGCTTACAGGATCGCTACACCTTC. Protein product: CASSLQDRYTF.